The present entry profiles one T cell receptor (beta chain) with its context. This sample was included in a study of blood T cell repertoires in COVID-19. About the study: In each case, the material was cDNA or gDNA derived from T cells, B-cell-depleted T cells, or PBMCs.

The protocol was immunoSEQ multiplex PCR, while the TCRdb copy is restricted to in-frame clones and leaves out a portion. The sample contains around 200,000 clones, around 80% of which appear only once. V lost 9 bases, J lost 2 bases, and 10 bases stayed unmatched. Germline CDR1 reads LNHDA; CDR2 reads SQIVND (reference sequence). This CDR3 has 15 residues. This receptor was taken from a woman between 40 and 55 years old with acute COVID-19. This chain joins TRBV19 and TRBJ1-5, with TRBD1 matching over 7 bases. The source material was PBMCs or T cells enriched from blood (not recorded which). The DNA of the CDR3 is TGTGCCAGCTCATCGACCAGGGGGGGCAATCAGCCCCAGCATTTT. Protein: CASSSTRGGNQPQHF.